This T cell receptor beta chain was recorded in a study of T-cell memory formation after mild COVID-19. Study-wide points: Contracting clones from day 15 to 85 had balanced CD4/CD8; later expanders favoured CD4+. Detection of some responders pre-infection suggested pre-existing cross-reactive memory T cells participated.

CDR1 and CDR2 (germline): MGHRA, YSYEKL. The CDR3 spans 17 residues. V shed 2 bases, J shed 5 bases, and the junction held 14 bases outside the gene matches. Each CDR3 protein gets one entry after TCRdb re-called the 5' RACE reads with MiXCR. The table has 58,000 or so distinct CDR3 sequences, roughly 25% seen once. Comments on this clonotype: Its antigen is still unknown.

The sequenced sample consisted of PBMCs or a T cell subset sorted from them (not recorded which). The receptor was derived from a young man who had mild COVID-19 (a few samples of this study predate the infection). Cell type and time point are not known. This rearrangement joins TRBV4-1 to TRBJ1-2, with 7 nucleotides matching TRBD1. CDR3 nucleotide sequence: TGCGCCAGCAGCCAAATCGGCAGGGGGAGAACCGGATATGGCTACACCTTC. Residues: CASSQIGRGRTGYGYTF.